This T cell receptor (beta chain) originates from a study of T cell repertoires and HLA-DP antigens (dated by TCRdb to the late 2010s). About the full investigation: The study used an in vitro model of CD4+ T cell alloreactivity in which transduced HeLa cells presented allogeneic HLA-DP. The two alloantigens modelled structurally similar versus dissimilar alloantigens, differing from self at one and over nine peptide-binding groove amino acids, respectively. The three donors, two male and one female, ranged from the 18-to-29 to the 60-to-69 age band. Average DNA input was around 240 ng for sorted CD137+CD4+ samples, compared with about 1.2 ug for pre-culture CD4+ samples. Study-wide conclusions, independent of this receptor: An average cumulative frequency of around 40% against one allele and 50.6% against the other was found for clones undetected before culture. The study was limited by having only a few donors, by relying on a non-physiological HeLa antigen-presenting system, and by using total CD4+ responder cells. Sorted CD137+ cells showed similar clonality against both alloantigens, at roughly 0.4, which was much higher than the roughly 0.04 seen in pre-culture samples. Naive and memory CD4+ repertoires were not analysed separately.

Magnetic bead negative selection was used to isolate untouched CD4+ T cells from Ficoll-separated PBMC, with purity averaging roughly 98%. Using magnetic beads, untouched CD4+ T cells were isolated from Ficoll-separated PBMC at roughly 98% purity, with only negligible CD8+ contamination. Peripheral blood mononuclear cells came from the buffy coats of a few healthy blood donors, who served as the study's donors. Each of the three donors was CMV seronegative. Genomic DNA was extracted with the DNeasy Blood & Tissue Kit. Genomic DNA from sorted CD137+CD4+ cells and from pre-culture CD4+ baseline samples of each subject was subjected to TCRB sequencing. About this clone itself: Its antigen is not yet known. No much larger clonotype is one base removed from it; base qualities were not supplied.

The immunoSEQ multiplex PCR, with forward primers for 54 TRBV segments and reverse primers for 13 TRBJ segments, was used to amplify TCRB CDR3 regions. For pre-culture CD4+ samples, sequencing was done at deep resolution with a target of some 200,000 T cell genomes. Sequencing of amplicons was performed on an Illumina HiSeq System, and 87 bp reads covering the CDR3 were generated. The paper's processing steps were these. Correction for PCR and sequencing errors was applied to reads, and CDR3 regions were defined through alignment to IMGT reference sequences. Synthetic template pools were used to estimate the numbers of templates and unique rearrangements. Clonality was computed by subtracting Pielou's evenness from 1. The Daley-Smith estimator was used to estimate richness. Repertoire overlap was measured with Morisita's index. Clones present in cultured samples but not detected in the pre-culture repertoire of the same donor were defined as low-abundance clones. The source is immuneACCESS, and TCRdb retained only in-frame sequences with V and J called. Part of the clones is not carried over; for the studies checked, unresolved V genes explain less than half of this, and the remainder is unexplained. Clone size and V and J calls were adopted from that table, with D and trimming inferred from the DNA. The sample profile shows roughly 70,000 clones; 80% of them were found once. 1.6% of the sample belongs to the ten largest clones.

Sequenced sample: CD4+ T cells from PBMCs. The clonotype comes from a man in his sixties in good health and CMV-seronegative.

For the CDR3, the sequence is CASSIPGLAGGDEQFF. In nucleotides, the sequence is TGTGCCAGTAGTATCCCGGGACTAGCGGGAGGGGATGAGCAGTTCTTC. The sequence joins TRBV19 to TRBJ2-1, with 16 bases matching TRBD2. The germline V gene (reference sequence) specifies LNHDA as CDR1 and SQIVND as CDR2. Inclusive of the bounding cysteine and phenylalanine, the CDR3 is 16 residues long. The sequence is cut down to CDR3 DNA, 48 bases in frame from base 1. Relative to germline, V is missing 3 bases and J is missing 8 bases, with 4 bases of the junction outside any gene match.